Here is one TCR beta chain with its context. Clones were sequenced by immunoSEQ multiplex PCR, and TCRdb holds only the in-frame ones, with some missing. The data contain under 150,000 clones, approximately 94% of them singletons. This entry is derived from a study of control samples from healthy donors and cancer patients. Germline loops: CDR1 SNHLY, CDR2 FYNNEI. CDR3 length: 14 residues. V lost 7 bases to trimming and J lost 5 bases, with 17 bases between them. The rearrangement uses TRBV2 and TRBJ1-2, with D tentatively TRBD1 (6 bases). The receptor was derived from a man younger than 45 in good health. Sequencing input: blood. CDR3 DNA: TGTGCCAGCAACGGGGGGCGTGAGGGATATGGCTACACCTTC. Encoded protein: CASNGGREGYGYTF.